This TCR beta chain was captured in a study of identifying expanded T cells in peripheral blood (dated by TCRdb to between 2018 and 2021). Looking at the study overall: Technical replicates were generated by sequencing separate aliquots of the same genomic DNA pool, with four replicates compared pairwise. Points the paper makes about the study in general: It was expected by the authors that biological variance in healthy repertoires might increase further over much longer intervals, such as months to years. Variance in clone template counts between approximately 2-week samples significantly increased with total template count across all healthy donors. Across all healthy-donor time intervals, the beta-binomial model significantly lowered both the number of clones called differentially abundant and the false-positive rate. Between technical replicates the binomial model flagged around 1.3 differentially abundant clones, whereas over about two weeks the binomial model flagged about 16.4 and over about four weeks approximately 20.

The immunoSEQ Assay, which uses bias-controlled multiplex PCR amplification of genomic DNA, was used to profile TCRbeta CDR3 regions. The study's processing was this. To quantify the absolute abundance of each unique TCRbeta CDR3 region, the sequences were collapsed and filtered. Two models were used to test differential abundance: a binomial model (Fisher-equivalent) and a beta-binomial model that adds time-dependent variance fitted from healthy donors. Clones with fewer than 5 combined templates were excluded, and clones with Benjamini-Hochberg FDR below 0.01 were called differentially abundant. Beta-binomial variance was modeled as a function of total template count across the two samples using the form v = (b*log(k)+a)^2. In its TCRdb copy, this immuneACCESS table keeps in-frame sequences only and misses some clones. Where compared with another copy, unresolved V genes explain less than half of these, and the others have no known cause. For V, J and clone size, that table is used; D and trimming come from the DNA. A total of 75,000 to 100,000 clones appear in this sample, 89% of them only once. The top ten hold 2.5% to 3.5% of the sample.

During the collection period, no immune events, such as infections, were documented for the healthy donors. Healthy-donor blood repertoires served as a training cohort to calibrate time-dependent variance in a beta-binomial model of T-cell clone differential abundance. The training cohort included around 10 healthy donors, of whom 3 were female and 7 were male. Donor ages ranged from 29 to 64 years, with an average of around 45 years. Whole blood from each healthy donor was obtained from a commercial supplier and was collected at three time points roughly 14 days apart. Genomic DNA was extracted from unsorted whole blood for immunosequencing. V trim: 4 bases; J trim: 3 bases; unmatched bases: 10. Taken from the germline V gene, the CDR1 and CDR2 loops are MDHEN and SYDVKM. The CDR3 contains 16 residues, cysteine and phenylalanine counted. Just the 48-base CDR3 DNA is kept, in frame starting at base 1.

Points on this clone: Its specific antigen is unknown. Base-call qualities are not available, and no considerably larger clone is one nucleotide away.

This TCR came from a person aged 18 to 70 in good health. The chain couples TRBV28 to TRBJ2-7, and TRBD2 aligns with 9 junction nucleotides. The sample comprised blood. The nucleotide sequence reads TGTGCCAGCAGTTCTCCCCGTGCGGGAGGGAGCTACGAGCAGTACTTC. Its protein reads: CASSSPRAGGSYEQYF.